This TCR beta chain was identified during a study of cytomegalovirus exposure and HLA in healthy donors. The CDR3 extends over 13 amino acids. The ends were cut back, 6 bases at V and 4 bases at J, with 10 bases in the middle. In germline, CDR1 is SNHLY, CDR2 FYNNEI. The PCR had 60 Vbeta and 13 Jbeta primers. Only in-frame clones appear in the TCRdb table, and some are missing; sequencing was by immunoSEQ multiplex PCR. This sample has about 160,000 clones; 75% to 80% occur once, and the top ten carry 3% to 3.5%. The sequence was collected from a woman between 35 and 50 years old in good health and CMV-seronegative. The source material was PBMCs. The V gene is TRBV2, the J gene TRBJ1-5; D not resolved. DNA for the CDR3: TGTGCCAGCAGCCGCCACCAGAATCAGCCCCAGCATTTT. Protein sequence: CASSRHQNQPQHF.